This T cell receptor (beta chain) came from a study of cytomegalovirus exposure and HLA in healthy donors. The PCR had 60 Vbeta and 13 Jbeta primers. The method was immunoSEQ multiplex PCR; TCRdb's version includes in-frame clones alone and lacks a portion of them. The repertoire has around 110,000 clones, 70% to 85% of them found once; the top ten carry more than 3%. Notes on the study in general: CMV serostatus was the only recorded immune exposure for donors.

Trimming at V came to 2 bases and at J to 7 bases, leaving 5 bases not matched to a gene. The CDR3 runs 14 residues. The germline gives CDR1 SGHTA, CDR2 FQGNSA. Note on this clone: Its specificity is not known.

Sequenced: PBMCs. This sequence joins TRBV7-2 and TRBJ2-1; 7 nucleotides match TRBD2. The sequence was collected from a man between 60 and 75 years old in good health and CMV-seronegative. CDR3 loop: CASSLMGGSNEQFF. As DNA, the CDR3 is TGTGCCAGCAGCTTAATGGGGGGGTCTAATGAGCAGTTCTTC.